These 28 T cell receptor beta chains originate from one sample sequenced in a study of long-term antiretroviral therapy in people with HIV. An immunoSEQ assay, version v3.0, was performed at survey level. The assay was immunoSEQ multiplex PCR, and TCRdb's table has in-frame clones only and misses some. This sample has about 17,000 clones, with 80% to 85% found just once. The starting material was unsorted PBMCs, obtained 0.3 years before starting antiretroviral therapy. The receptors were gathered from a middle-aged man with HIV.

V gene TRBV19 combines with J gene TRBJ2-1, with 8 bases identical to TRBD2. This CDR3 contains 15 residues. Per the germline V gene, CDR1 is LNHDA and CDR2 is SQIVND (reference sequence). V shed 7 bases, J shed 7 bases, and the junction held 12 bases outside the gene matches. This chain's CDR3 is CASISQSGSGNEQFF. The CDR3, as DNA: TGTGCCAGTATAAGCCAGAGCGGGAGTGGAAATGAGCAGTTCTTC.

This clone was counted once. The J gene is TRBJ1-2, the V gene TRBV14; D is perhaps TRBD1 (5 bases). This CDR3 comprises 13 residues. Germline V gives CDR1 SGHDN, CDR2 FVKESK. Trimming removed 4 bases at V and 1 base at J, with 7 bases between. DNA of the CDR3: TGTGCCAGCAGCCGGACACGTAACTATGGCTACACCTTC. It specifies CASSRTRNYGYTF.

The gene calls are TRBV7-2 and TRBJ2-2, with 7 bases identical to TRBD2. Germline assignment: CDR1 SGHTA and CDR2 FQGNSA. The CDR3 has 18 amino acids. Losses at the gene ends were 0 bases for V and 1 base for J; bases not matched to a gene: 8. The CDR3 region is CASSLAISRGKNTGELFF. CDR3 DNA: TGTGCCAGCAGCTTAGCTATTTCGCGGGGGAAGAACACCGGGGAGCTGTTTTTT.

The sample holds one count of this clone. The chain has TRBV27 and TRBJ2-2; 14 positions match TRBD2. There are 18 residues in the CDR3. The V segment lost 0 bases and the J segment 2 bases; nucleotides outside the gene matches: 2. CDR1 MNHEY and CDR2 SMNVEV come from the germline V gene (reference sequence). As DNA, the CDR3 is TGTGCCAGCAGTTTATCGGGACTAGCGGGAGAAAACACCGGGGAGCTGTTTTTT. It yields the protein CASSLSGLAGENTGELFF.

The V gene is TRBV19, the J gene TRBJ1-2, with D perhaps matching TRBD1 (6 bases). CDR3 length: 15 residues. Germline V gene sequence: CDR1 LNHDA, CDR2 SQIVND (reference sequence). The ends were cut back, 5 bases at V and 5 bases at J, with 18 bases in the middle. The CDR3 loop reads CASSRGPGDNYGYTF. The CDR3 region has the DNA TGTGCCAGTAGTCGCGGGCCAGGGGACAATTATGGCTACACCTTC.

The chain links TRBV4-1 to TRBJ2-6; tentative D call: TRBD1 (5 bases). The CDR3 loop spans 17 amino acids. Germline V CDR1 and CDR2: MGHRA, YSYEKL. V was shortened by 1 base and J by 2 bases, with 12 bases between the two germline ends. The CDR3 nucleotides are TGCGCCAGCAGCCAAGCTCCATCAGGGCCTGGGGCCAACGTCCTGACTTTC. Translated, it gives CASSQAPSGPGANVLTF.

This clone was recorded only once. The chain has TRBV11-3 and TRBJ2-3; D is unresolved. The CDR3 spans 13 residues. V was trimmed by 5 bases and J by 5 bases, leaving 11 bases between them. Germline assignment: CDR1 SGHNT and CDR2 YENEEA. CDR3 amino acids: CASSPRIIDTQYF. In DNA form, the CDR3 reads TGTGCCAGCAGCCCCCGTATTATAGATACGCAGTATTTT.

This clone showed up just a few times. The chain employs TRBV10-1 and TRBJ2-2, with D possibly called TRBD1 or TRBD2 (5 bases each). Germline lookup yields CDR1 WNHNN and CDR2 SYGVQD (reference sequence). V was shortened by 6 bases and J by 3 bases, with 11 bases between the two germline ends. The CDR3 totals 14 residues. CDR3 region: CASRPGRYTGELFF. CDR3 DNA sequence: TGCGCCAGCAGACCGGGACGGTACACCGGGGAGCTGTTTTTT.

The V call is TRBV18, the J call TRBJ2-3; TRBD2 might be the D (5 bases). Germline assignment: CDR1 KGHSH and CDR2 LQKENI. The length of the CDR3 is 15 residues. V lost 2 bases to trimming and J lost 7 bases, with 16 bases between them. The CDR3 sequence: CASSPGGSIEHTQYF. The CDR3 nucleotides are TGTGCCAGCTCACCAGGAGGTTCCATCGAACATACGCAGTATTTT.

The chain uses TRBV14 and TRBJ2-3; the match to TRBD1 covers 10 bases. The length of the CDR3 is 16 residues. V dropped 3 bases and J dropped 1; count of bases not matched to a gene: 4. Per germline, CDR1 SGHDN and CDR2 FVKESK. The CDR3 loop reads CASSHRGTGGTDTQYF. The CDR3 DNA sequence: TGTGCCAGCAGCCATAGGGGGACAGGGGGCACAGATACGCAGTATTTT.

This chain connects TRBV2 to TRBJ2-7, with 11 bases fitting TRBD2. The CDR3 covers 15 residues. Germline V CDR1 and CDR2: SNHLY, FYNNEI. After removal of 8 bases from V and 0 bases from J, the junction contained 6 bases not matched to a gene. DNA of the CDR3: TGTGCCAGCTGCCTAGCGGGGGGAATCTCCTACGAGCAGTACTTC. It specifies CASCLAGGISYEQYF.

In this sample, this clone turned up once. This sequence joins TRBV4-1 and TRBJ2-7; 8 nucleotides align to TRBD1. Germline loops: CDR1 MGHRA, CDR2 YSYEKL. CDR3 length: 16 amino acids. V trimming: 1 base; J trimming: 5 bases; junction bases outside the gene matches: 10. CDR3 amino acids: CASSQVSGTGVHEQYF. CDR3 DNA sequence: TGCGCCAGCAGCCAAGTATCCGGGACAGGCGTTCACGAGCAGTACTTC.

Only one count was recorded for this clone. This sequence joins TRBV28 and TRBJ2-3, with D possibly matching TRBD2 (5 bases). The V end lost 6 bases, the J end lost 1 base, and 14 bases lay between the germline ends. The CDR3 has 15 residues. Germline V lookup: CDR1 MDHEN, CDR2 SYDVKM. CDR3 in DNA: TGTGCCAGCAGCCCTTTTGGACTTGGCACAGATACGCAGTATTTT. It is translated as CASSPFGLGTDTQYF.

The CDR3 protein is CASSDSNRGHTGELFF. The CDR3 DNA sequence: TGTGCCAGCAGTGACTCAAACAGGGGGCACACCGGGGAGCTGTTTTTT. The V gene is TRBV6-4, the J gene TRBJ2-2, with 9 bases fitting TRBD1. Per germline, CDR1 MRHNA and CDR2 SNTAGT. This CDR3 spans 16 amino acids. J was trimmed by 3 bases and V by 0 bases; bases with no gene match: 2.

This clone has more than one count but fewer than ten. The rearrangement links TRBV4-1 to TRBJ1-5, with D possibly being TRBD1 (6 bases). This CDR3 comprises 17 residues. The germline gives CDR1 MGHRA, CDR2 YSYEKL. V dropped 0 bases and J dropped 3 bases, with 15 bases sitting between them. This CDR3 is CASSQDQGHGFNQPQHF. The CDR3 coding sequence is TGCGCCAGCAGCCAAGATCAGGGGCATGGCTTCAATCAGCCCCAGCATTTT.

This clone rates as large. The CDR3 protein is CASSPITREDQYF. CDR3 bases: TGTGCCAGCAGCCCTATCACCAGGGAGGACCAGTACTTC. This sequence joins TRBV7-9 and TRBJ2-5; possibly TRBD2 for D (6 bases). This CDR3 spans 13 amino acids. Trimming left V 5 bases short and J 10 bases short, with 17 bases between. Germline assignment: CDR1 SEHNR and CDR2 FQNEAQ (reference sequence).

The rearrangement joins TRBV27 to TRBJ2-7; D is unresolved. The germline gives CDR1 MNHEY, CDR2 SMNVEV (reference sequence). The CDR3 has 12 residues. V lost 5 bases to trimming and J lost 0 bases, with 5 bases between them. CDR3 amino acids: CASSQSSYEQYF. Written as DNA, the CDR3 is TGTGCCAGCAGTCAGAGCTCCTACGAGCAGTACTTC.

This clone was picked up a small number of times. The chain is built from TRBV2 and TRBJ2-1, with D possibly TRBD2 on 5 matching bases. Per the germline V gene, CDR1 is SNHLY and CDR2 is FYNNEI. The germline V and J ends were trimmed by 3 bases and 8 bases, with 8 bases remaining between them. The length of the CDR3 is 12 residues. In nucleotides, the CDR3 is TGTGCCAGCAGTGACGAGGGATATGAGCAGTTCTTC. This sequence encodes CASSDEGYEQFF. The full variable domain, completed using reference TRBV2 and TRBJ2-1, is EPEVTQTPSHQVTQMGQEVILRCVPISNHLYFYWYRQILGQKVEFLVSFYNNEISEKSEIFDDQFSVERPDGSNFTLKIRSTKLEDSAMYFCASSDEGYEQFFGPGTRLTVL.

The rearrangement joins TRBV18 to TRBJ2-1; a weak D match, TRBD1 (5 bases). Deletions cut 7 bases from V and 5 bases from J, with 15 bases between. CDR3 size: 14 residues. Germline CDR1 and CDR2: KGHSH and LQKENI. As DNA, the CDR3 is TGTGCCAGCTTCTCCCCGAGACAGAACAATGAGCAGTTCTTC. Its translation: CASFSPRQNNEQFF.

V and J are TRBV4-1 and TRBJ2-6, with D hard to call. The CDR3 has 18 residues. Per germline, CDR1 MGHRA and CDR2 YSYEKL. The germline V and J ends were trimmed by 1 base and 0 bases, with 13 bases remaining between them. In DNA form, the CDR3 reads TGCGCCAGCAGCCAAGGTAGCAGCCGTGACTCTGGGGCCAACGTCCTGACTTTC. Translation gives CASSQGSSRDSGANVLTF.

The chain employs TRBV5-8 and TRBJ1-6; 8 bases map to TRBD1. V shed 0 bases and J 10 bases; nucleotides not matched to a gene: 6. In germline, CDR1 is SGHTS, CDR2 YDEGEE. The CDR3 has 15 amino acids. This CDR3 is CASSLGQGFRSPLHF. CDR3 DNA sequence: TGTGCCAGCAGCTTGGGACAGGGGTTTCGATCACCCCTCCACTTT. The variable domain in full, with the rest retrieved from reference TRBV5-8 and TRBJ1-6, is EAGVTQSPTHLIKTRGQQATLRCSPISGHTSVYWYQQALGLGLQFLLWYDEGEERNRGNFPPRFSGRQFPNYSSELNVNALELEDSALYLCASSLGQGFRSPLHFGNGTRLTVT.

This clone appeared a few times. The chain has TRBV28 and TRBJ1-2; no reliable D call. Germline CDR1 reads MDHEN; CDR2 reads SYDVKM. The CDR3 is 13 amino acids. V dropped 6 bases and J dropped 5 bases, with 13 bases sitting between them. The CDR3 protein is CASSASQIYGYTF. DNA of the CDR3: TGTGCCAGCAGCGCGTCGCAGATTTATGGCTACACCTTC.

This clone appeared once. The chain combines TRBV5-1 with TRBJ2-6; no firm D call. Trimming removed 0 bases at V and 0 bases at J, with 13 bases between. This CDR3 has 18 residues. Germline V gene lookup returns CDR1 SGHRS and CDR2 YFSETQ. The CDR3 DNA is TGCGCCAGCAGCTTGGCCAACCTCGTCCCCTCTGGGGCCAACGTCCTGACTTTC. It yields the protein CASSLANLVPSGANVLTF.

The rearrangement links TRBV10-2 to TRBJ1-5; 11 bases agree with TRBD1. The CDR3 contains 16 residues. Looked up from germline, CDR1 is WSHSY and CDR2 is SAAADI. Unmatched junction bases numbered 8, after V lost 5 bases and J lost 5 bases. The CDR3 region has the DNA TGCGCCAGCAGTTATACCGGGACAGGGGGTTATCAGCCCCAGCATTTT. Its protein product is CASSYTGTGGYQPQHF.

This chain links TRBV7-9 with TRBJ2-3, with TRBD2 identical over 13 bases. This CDR3 has 15 residues. V trimming: 5 bases; J trimming: 10 bases; junction bases outside the gene matches: 9. Germline V lookup: CDR1 SEHNR, CDR2 FQNEAQ (reference sequence). The CDR3: CASSTRTSGSDPQYF. CDR3 coding DNA: TGTGCCAGCAGCACTCGGACTAGCGGGAGTGATCCGCAGTATTTT.

The genes are TRBV7-9 and TRBJ2-7; D is perhaps TRBD1 (6 bases). Trimming took off 5 bases at V and 4 bases at J, with 18 bases between the two ends. Germline CDR1 reads SEHNR; CDR2 reads FQNEAQ (reference sequence). The length of the CDR3 is 15 residues. CDR3 nucleotides: TGTGCCAGCAGCGTCACAGGGTATGCAGTGTACGAGCAGTACTTC. It specifies CASSVTGYAVYEQYF. Full variable domain (remainder filled in from reference TRBV7-9 and TRBJ2-7): DTGVSQNPRHKITKRGQNVTFRCDPISEHNRLYWYRQTLGQGPEFLTYFQNEAQLEKSRLLSDRFSAERPKGSFSTLEIQRTEQGDSAMYLCASSVTGYAVYEQYFGPGTRLTVT.

The J gene is TRBJ1-2, the V gene TRBV4-3; D may be TRBD1 (6 bases). The V gene lost 2 bases and the J gene lost 8 bases, with 18 bases spanning the gap. This CDR3 is built from 15 residues. Germline V gives CDR1 LGHNA, CDR2 YSLEER. CDR3 coding DNA: TGCGCCAGCAGCCAACTTTCAGGGGCCAAAGGGGGCTACACCTTC. As protein: CASSQLSGAKGGYTF.

A few counts support this clone. The chain joins TRBV27 to TRBJ2-7, with 14 bases identical to TRBD2. CDR3 size: 16 residues. Germline CDR1 MNHEY, CDR2 SMNVEV (reference sequence). V was clipped by 6 bases and J by 3 bases; unmatched bases: 7. The CDR3 coding sequence is TGTGCCAGCAGGGGACTAGCGGGAGATCCGGTCTACGAGCAGTACTTC. Amino acids: CASRGLAGDPVYEQYF.